This T cell receptor (beta chain) was profiled in a study of blood T cell repertoires in COVID-19. Here immunoSEQ multiplex PCR was the method, and the copy in TCRdb shows in-frame clones only, minus some. The sample shows about 250,000 clones, roughly four fifths of them seen only once. Trimming took off 5 bases at V and 6 bases at J, with 17 bases between the two ends. This CDR3 is built from 16 residues. In germline, CDR1 is LGHDT, CDR2 YNNKEL (reference sequence). Material for sequencing was peripheral blood. This chain links TRBV3-1 (or the pseudogene TRBV3-2) with TRBJ1-6; D is unresolved. The TCR originated in a man older than 75 with acute or convalescent COVID-19. The CDR3 DNA reads as TGTGCCAGCAGCTCGACGGAGGTCAGGTCTAATTCACCCCTCCACTTT. Amino acids: CASSSTEVRSNSPLHF.